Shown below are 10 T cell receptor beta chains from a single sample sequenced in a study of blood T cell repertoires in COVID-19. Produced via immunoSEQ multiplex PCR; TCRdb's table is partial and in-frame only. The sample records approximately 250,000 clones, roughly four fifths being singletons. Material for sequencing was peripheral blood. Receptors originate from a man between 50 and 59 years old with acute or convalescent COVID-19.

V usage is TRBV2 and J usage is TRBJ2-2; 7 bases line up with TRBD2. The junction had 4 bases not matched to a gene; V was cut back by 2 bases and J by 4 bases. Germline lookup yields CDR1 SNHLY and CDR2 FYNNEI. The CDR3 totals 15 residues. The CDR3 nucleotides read TGTGCCAGCAGTGAATCTCAGCGGGGCACCGGGGAGCTGTTTTTT. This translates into CASSESQRGTGELFF.

The CDR3 DNA follows: TGTGCCAGCAGGAACGGCGGGGGTCCTAACACTGAAGCTTTCTTT. Translation gives CASRNGGGPNTEAFF. The gene calls are TRBV6-6 and TRBJ1-1, with D perhaps matching TRBD1 (5 bases). CDR3 length: 15 residues. Trimming took 6 bases from V and 2 from J, leaving 16 bases between them. The germline V gene has CDR1 MNHNY and CDR2 SVGAGI (reference sequence).

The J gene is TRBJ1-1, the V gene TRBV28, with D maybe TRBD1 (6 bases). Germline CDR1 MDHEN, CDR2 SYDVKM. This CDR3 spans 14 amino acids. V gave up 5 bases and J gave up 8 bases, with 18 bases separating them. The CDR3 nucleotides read TGTGCCAGCAGTGTCCCGACAGGAGTTGTCGAAGCTTTCTTT. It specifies CASSVPTGVVEAFF.

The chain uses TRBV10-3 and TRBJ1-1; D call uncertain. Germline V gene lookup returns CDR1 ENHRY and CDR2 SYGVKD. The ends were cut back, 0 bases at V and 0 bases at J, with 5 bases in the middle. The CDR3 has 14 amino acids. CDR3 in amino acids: CAISESSMNTEAFF. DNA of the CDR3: TGTGCCATCAGTGAGTCGAGCATGAACACTGAAGCTTTCTTT.

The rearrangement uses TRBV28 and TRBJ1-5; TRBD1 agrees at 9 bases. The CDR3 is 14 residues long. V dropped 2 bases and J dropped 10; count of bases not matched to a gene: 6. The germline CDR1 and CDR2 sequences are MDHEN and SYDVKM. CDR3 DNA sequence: TGTGCCAGCAGTTTAATGGACAGGGGCAAACCCCAGCATTTT. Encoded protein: CASSLMDRGKPQHF. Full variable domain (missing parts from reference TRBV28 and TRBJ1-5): DVKVTQSSRYLVKRTGEKVFLECVQDMDHENMFWYRQDPGLGLRLIYFSYDVKMKEKGDIPEGYSVSREKKERFSLILESASTNQTSMYLCASSLMDRGKPQHFGDGTRLSIL.

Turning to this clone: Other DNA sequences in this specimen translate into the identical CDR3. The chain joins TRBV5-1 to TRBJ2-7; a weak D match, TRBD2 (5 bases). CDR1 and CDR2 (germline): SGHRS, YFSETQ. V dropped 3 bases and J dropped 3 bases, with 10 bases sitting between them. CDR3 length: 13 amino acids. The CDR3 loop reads CASSWTGSYEQYF. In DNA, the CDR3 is TGCGCCAGCAGCTGGACTGGAAGCTACGAGCAGTACTTC.

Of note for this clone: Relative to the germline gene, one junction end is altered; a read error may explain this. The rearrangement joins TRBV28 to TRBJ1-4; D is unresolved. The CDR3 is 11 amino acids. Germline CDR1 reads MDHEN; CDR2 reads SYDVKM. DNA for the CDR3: TGCTCTAGCTCAACTAATGAAAAACTGTTTTTT. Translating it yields CSSSTNEKLFF.

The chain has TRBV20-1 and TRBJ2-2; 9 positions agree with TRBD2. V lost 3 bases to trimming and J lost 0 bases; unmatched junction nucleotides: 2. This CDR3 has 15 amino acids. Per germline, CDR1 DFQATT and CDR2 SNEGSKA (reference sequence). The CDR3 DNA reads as TGCAGTGCTAGTAGCGGGGGTCCGAACACCGGGGAGCTGTTTTTT. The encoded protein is CSASSGGPNTGELFF.

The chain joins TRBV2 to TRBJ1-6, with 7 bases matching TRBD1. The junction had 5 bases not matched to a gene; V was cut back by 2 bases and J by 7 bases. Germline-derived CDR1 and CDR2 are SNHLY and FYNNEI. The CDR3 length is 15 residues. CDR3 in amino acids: CASSELQGRNSPLHF. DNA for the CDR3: TGTGCCAGCAGTGAATTACAGGGGAGGAATTCACCCCTCCACTTT. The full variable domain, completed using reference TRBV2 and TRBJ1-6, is EPEVTQTPSHQVTQMGQEVILRCVPISNHLYFYWYRQILGQKVEFLVSFYNNEISEKSEIFDDQFSVERPDGSNFTLKIRSTKLEDSAMYFCASSELQGRNSPLHFGNGTRLTVT.

The DNA for the CDR3 is TGCAGCGTTGAAACTAGCGCTACGCAGTATTTT. It specifies CSVETSATQYF. The gene calls are TRBV29-1 and TRBJ2-3; 7 nucleotides match TRBD2. Germline CDR1 reads SQVTM; CDR2 reads ANQGSEA. The CDR3 loop spans 11 amino acids. The V segment lost 2 bases and the J segment 8 bases; nucleotides outside the gene matches: 1.